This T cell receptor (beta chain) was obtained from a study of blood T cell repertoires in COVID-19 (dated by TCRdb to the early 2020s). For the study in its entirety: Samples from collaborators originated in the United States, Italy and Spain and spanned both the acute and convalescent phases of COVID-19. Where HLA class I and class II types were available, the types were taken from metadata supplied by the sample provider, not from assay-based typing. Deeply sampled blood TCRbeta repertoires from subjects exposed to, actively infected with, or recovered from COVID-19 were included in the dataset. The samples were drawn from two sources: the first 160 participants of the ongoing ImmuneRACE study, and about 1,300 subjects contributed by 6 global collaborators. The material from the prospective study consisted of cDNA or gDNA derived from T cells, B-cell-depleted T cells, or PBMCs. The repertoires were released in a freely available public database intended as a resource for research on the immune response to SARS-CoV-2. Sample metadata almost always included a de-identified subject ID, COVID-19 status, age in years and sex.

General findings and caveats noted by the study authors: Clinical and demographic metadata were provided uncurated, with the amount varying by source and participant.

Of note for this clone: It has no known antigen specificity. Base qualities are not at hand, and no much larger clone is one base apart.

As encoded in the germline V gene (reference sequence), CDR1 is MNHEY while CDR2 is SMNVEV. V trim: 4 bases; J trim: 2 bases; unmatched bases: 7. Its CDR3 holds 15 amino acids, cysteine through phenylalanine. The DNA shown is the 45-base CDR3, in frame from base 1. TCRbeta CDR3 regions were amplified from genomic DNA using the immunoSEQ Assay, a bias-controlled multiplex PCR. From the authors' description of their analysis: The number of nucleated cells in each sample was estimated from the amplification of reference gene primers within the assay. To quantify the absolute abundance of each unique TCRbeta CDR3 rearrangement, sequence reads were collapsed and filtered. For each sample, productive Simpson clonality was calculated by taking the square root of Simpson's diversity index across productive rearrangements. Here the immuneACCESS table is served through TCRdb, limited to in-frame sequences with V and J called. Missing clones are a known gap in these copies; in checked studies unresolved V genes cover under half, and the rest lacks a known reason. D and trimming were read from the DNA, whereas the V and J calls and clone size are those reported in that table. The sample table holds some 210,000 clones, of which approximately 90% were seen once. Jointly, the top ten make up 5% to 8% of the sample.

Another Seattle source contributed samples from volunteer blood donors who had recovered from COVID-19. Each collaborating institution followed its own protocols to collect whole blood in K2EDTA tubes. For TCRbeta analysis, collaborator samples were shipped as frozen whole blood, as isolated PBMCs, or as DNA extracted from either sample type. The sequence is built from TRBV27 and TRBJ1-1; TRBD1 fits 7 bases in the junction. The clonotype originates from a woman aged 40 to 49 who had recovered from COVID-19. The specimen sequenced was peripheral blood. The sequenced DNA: TGTGCCAGCAGTTCCCCGGGACAGCCTAACACTGAAGCTTTCTTT. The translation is CASSSPGQPNTEAFF.